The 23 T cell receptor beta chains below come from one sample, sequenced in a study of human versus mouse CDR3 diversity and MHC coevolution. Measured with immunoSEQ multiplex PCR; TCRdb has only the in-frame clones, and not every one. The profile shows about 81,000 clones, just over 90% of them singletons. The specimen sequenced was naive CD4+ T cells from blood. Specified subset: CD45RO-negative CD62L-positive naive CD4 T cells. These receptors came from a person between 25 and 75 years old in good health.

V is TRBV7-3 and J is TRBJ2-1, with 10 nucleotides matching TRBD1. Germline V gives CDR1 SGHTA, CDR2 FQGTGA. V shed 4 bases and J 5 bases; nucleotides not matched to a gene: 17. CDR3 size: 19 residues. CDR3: CASSSPGQGRSKSHNEQFF. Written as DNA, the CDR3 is TGTGCCAGCAGCTCGCCGGGACAGGGGAGGTCAAAGTCCCACAATGAGCAGTTCTTC. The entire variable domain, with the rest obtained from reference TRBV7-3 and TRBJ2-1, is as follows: GAGVSQTPSNKVTEKGKYVELRCDPISGHTALYWYRQSLGQGPEFLIYFQGTGAADDSGLPNDRFFAVRPEGSVSTLKIQRTERGDSAVYLCASSSPGQGRSKSHNEQFFGPGTRLTVL.

CDR3 in amino acids: CASSLTSGGAGTQYF. DNA of the CDR3: TGTGCCAGCAGCTTAACTAGCGGGGGGGCCGGAACGCAGTATTTT. V gene TRBV7-3 combines with J gene TRBJ2-3; TRBD2 agrees at 11 bases. Unmatched junction bases numbered 5, after V lost 0 bases and J lost 9 bases. The CDR3 spans 15 residues. Per the germline V gene, CDR1 is SGHTA and CDR2 is FQGTGA.

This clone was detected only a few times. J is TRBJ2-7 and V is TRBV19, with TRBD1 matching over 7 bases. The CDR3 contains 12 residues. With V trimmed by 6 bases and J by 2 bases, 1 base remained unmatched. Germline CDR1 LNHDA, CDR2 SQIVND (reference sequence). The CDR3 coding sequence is TGTGCCAGTAGCAGGGGGACCTACGAGCAGTACTTC. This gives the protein CASSRGTYEQYF.

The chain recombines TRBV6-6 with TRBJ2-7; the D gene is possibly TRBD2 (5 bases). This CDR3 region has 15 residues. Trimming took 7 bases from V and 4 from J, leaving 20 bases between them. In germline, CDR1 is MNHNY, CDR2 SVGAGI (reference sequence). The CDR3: CASTLGGQSKYEQYF. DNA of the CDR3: TGTGCCAGCACCCTCGGCGGGCAGAGTAAATACGAGCAGTACTTC.

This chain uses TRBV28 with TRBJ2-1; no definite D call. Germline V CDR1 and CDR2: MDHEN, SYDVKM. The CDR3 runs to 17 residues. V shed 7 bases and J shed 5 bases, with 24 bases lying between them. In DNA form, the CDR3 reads TGTGCCAGCAACGCACTCGGCGGTAGAGGTCCAAACAATGAGCAGTTCTTC. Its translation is CASNALGGRGPNNEQFF.

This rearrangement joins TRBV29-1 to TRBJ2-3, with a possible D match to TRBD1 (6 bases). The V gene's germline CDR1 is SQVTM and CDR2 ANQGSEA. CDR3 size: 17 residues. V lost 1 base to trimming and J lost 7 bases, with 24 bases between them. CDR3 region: CSVEVLKGRPGTNTQYF. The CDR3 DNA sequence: TGCAGCGTTGAAGTTCTAAAGGGCCGCCCTGGGACAAATACGCAGTATTTT.

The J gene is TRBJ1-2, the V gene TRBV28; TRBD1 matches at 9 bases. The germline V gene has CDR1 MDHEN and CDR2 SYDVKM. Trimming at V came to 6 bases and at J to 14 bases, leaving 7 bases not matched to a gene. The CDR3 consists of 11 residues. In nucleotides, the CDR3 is TGTGCCAGCAGAATGGGACAGGGAAGTACCTTC. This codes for CASRMGQGSTF.

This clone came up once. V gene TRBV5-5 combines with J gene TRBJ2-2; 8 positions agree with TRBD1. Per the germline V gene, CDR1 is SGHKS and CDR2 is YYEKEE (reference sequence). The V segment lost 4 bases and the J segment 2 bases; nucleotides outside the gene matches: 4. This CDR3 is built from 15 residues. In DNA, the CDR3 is TGTGCCAGCAGCGATGGGACAGGAAACACCGGGGAGCTGTTTTTT. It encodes CASSDGTGNTGELFF.

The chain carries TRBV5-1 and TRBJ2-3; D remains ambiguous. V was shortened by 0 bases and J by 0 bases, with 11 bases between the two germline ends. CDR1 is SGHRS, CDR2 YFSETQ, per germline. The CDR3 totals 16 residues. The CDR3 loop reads CASSLAPRASTDTQYF. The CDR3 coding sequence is TGCGCCAGCAGCTTGGCCCCACGAGCTAGCACAGATACGCAGTATTTT.

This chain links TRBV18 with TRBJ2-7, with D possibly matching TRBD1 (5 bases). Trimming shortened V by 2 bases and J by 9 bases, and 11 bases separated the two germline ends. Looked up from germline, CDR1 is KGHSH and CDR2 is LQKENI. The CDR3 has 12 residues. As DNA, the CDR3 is TGTGCCAGCTCACCAGGGGCAGGGCGGCAGTACTTC. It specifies CASSPGAGRQYF.

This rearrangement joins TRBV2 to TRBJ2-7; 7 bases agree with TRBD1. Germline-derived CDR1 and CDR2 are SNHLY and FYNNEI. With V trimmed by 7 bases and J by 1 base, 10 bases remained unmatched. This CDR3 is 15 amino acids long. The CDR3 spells CASTAGQVTSYEQYF. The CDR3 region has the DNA TGTGCCAGCACGGCTGGACAGGTGACATCCTACGAGCAGTACTTC.

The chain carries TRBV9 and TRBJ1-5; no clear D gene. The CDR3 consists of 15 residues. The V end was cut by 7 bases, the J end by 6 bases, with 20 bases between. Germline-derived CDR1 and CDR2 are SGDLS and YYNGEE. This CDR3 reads CASLPNRRVIQPQHF. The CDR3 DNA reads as TGTGCCAGCCTCCCGAATAGGAGGGTTATTCAGCCCCAGCATTTT.

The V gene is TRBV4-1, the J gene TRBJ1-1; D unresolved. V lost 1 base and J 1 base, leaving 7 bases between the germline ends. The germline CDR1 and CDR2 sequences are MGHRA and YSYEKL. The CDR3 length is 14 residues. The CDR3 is CASSQVAPNTEAFF. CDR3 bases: TGCGCCAGCAGCCAAGTGGCACCGAACACTGAAGCTTTCTTT.

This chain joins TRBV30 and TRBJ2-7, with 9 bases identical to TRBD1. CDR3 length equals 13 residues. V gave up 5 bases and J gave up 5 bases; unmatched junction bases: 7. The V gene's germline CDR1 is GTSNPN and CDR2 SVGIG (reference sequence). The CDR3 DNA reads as TGTGCCTGGGGGACAGGGAATTGGAACGAGCAGTACTTC. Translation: CAWGTGNWNEQYF.

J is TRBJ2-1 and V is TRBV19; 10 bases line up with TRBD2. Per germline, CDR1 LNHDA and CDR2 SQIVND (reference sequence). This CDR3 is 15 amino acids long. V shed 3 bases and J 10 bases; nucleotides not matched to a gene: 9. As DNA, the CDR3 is TGTGCCAGTAGTATCCAGCGGGGGGGCCCGGGGGAGCAGTTCTTC. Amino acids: CASSIQRGGPGEQFF.

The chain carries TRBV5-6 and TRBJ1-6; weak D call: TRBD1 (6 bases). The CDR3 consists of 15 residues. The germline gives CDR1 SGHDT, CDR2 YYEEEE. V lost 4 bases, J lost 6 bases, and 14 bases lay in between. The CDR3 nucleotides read TGTGCCAGCAGCGCCGGGGGGGCCGGTAATTCACCCCTCCACTTT. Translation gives CASSAGGAGNSPLHF. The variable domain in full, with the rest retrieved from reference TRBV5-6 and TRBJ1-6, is DAGVTQSPTHLIKTRGQQVTLRCSPKSGHDTVSWYQQALGQGPQFIFQYYEEEERQRGNFPDRFSGHQFPNYSSELNVNALLLGDSALYLCASSAGGAGNSPLHFGNGTRLTVT.

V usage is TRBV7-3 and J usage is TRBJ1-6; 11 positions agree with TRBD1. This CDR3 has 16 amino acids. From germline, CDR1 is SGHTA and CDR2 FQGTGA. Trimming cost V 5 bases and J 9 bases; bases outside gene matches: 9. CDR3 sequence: CASSPSGQGAGSPLHF. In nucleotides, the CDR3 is TGTGCCAGCAGCCCGTCCGGACAGGGGGCAGGTTCACCCCTCCACTTT.

CDR3 sequence: CASSQMGLVYGYTF. The DNA of the CDR3 is TGTGCCAGCAGCCAAATGGGCCTCGTCTATGGCTACACCTTC. The chain carries TRBV6-1 and TRBJ1-2; D uncertain. Germline CDR1 is MNHNS and CDR2 is SASEGT. This CDR3 has 14 amino acids. Trimming stripped 6 bases from V and 4 bases from J, with 15 bases between.

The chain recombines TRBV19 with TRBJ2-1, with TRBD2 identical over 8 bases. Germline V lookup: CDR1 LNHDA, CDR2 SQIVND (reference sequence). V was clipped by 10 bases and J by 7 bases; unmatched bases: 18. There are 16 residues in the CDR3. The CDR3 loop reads CATLRGGAGVLNEQFF. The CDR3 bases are TGTGCCACTTTACGAGGTGGAGCGGGAGTGTTGAATGAGCAGTTCTTC.

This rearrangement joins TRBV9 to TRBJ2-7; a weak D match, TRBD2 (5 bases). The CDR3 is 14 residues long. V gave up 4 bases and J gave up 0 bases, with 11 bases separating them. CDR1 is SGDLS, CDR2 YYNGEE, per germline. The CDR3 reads CASSLGSNSYEQYF. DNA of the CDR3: TGTGCCAGCAGCTTAGGGAGCAACTCCTACGAGCAGTACTTC.

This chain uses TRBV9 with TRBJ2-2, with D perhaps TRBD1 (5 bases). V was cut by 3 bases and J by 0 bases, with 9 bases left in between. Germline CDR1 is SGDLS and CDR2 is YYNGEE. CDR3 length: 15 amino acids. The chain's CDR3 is CASSAQTANTGELFF. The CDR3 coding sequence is TGTGCCAGCAGCGCGCAGACAGCGAACACCGGGGAGCTGTTTTTT.

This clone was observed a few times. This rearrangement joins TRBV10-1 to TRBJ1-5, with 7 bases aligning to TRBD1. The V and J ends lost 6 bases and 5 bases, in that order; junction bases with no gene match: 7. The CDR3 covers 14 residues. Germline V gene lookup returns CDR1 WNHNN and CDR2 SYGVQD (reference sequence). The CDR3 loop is CASRRQGVDQPQHF. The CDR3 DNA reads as TGCGCCAGCAGGCGACAGGGAGTGGATCAGCCCCAGCATTTT.

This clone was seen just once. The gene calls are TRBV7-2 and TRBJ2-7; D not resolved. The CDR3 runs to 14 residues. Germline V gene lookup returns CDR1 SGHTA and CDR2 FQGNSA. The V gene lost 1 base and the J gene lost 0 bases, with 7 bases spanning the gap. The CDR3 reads CASSLESSSYEQYF. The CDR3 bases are TGTGCCAGCAGCTTAGAGTCGAGCTCCTACGAGCAGTACTTC.